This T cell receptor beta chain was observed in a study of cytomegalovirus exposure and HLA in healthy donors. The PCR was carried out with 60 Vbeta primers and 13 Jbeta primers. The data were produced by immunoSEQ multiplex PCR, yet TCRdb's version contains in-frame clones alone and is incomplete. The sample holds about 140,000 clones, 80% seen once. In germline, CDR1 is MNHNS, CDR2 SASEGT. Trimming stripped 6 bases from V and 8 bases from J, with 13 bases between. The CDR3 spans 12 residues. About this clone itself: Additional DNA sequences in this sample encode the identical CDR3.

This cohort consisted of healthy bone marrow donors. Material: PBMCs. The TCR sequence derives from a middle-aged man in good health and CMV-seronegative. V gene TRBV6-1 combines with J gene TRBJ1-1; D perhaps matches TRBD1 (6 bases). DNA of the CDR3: TGTGCCAGCAGGGACAGCGGATCGGAAGCTTTCTTT. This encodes CASRDSGSEAFF.